This record looks at one TCR beta chain sequence and its context. The source of the sample is a study of CD8 T cells in Susac syndrome. Looked up from germline, CDR1 is LGHDT and CDR2 is YNNKEL (reference sequence). V was pared by 1 base and J by 0 bases, with 20 bases between. The CDR3 runs to 19 residues. RNA was extracted with the RNeasy kit, and a quantity of roughly 0.45 to 1 ug was reverse transcribed using random hexamers. TCRdb fed the immunoSEQ multiplex PCR reads into MiXCR, producing one record per CDR3 protein. Among 90,000 to 150,000 distinct CDR3 sequences, 80% to 95% were seen once, and the ten largest hold approximately 0.13%.

Sequenced input: CD8+ T cells from PBMCs. The V gene is TRBV3-1, the J gene TRBJ2-3; no clear D gene. This receptor was identified in a human donor in good health. The DNA for the CDR3 is TGTGCCAGCAGCCAAGGTACGGCGGTCCTCGCCCGGAGCACAGATACGCAGTATTTT. Encoded protein: CASSQGTAVLARSTDTQYF.